This is a list of T cell receptor beta chains from one sample in a study of blood T cell repertoires in COVID-19. Repertoires were generated with immunoSEQ multiplex PCR, while TCRdb's copy carries only in-frame clones and drops some. Here the sample spans roughly 350,000 clones, over 75% being singletons. The sequenced sample was peripheral blood. Source of these receptors: a woman aged 25 to 45 with COVID-19, enrolled during active disease. The CDR3 runs from the conserved cysteine through the conserved F or W. The order of the fields is clone size, V gene, D gene, J gene, CDR3 DNA, CDR3 protein. A D gene is named only where the DNA matches it firmly. Clone size appears in some rows only: once, few, many, or a class for an expanded clone.

>NA|TRBV5-6|TRBD1|TRBJ2-7
TGTGCCAGCAGCCCACAGGGGAATCACGAGCAGTACTTC
CASSPQGNHEQYF
>NA|TRBV7-9|NA|TRBJ2-1
TGTGCCAGCAGCTTAGACAGGGCGAAAAATGAGCAGTTCTTC
CASSLDRAKNEQFF
>NA|TRBV7-9|NA|TRBJ2-7
TGTGCCAGCAGCCCCCCGGGGGGGGCCGCACAGGGGATTTCCTACGAGCAGTACTTC
CASSPPGGAAQGISYEQYF
>many|TRBV10-1|TRBD2|TRBJ2-1
TGCGCCAGCAGTGAGGCAGGGATAGCGGGCCCGAGCTCCTACAATGAGCAGTTCTTC
CASSEAGIAGPSSYNEQFF
>NA|TRBV15|TRBD1|TRBJ1-1
TGTGCCACCAGCAACCTACGACAGGGGATCACTGAAGCTTTCTTT
CATSNLRQGITEAFF
>NA|TRBV24-1|TRBD2|TRBJ2-3
TGTGCCACCAGTTTAGCGGGAGTCACAGATACGCAGTATTTT
CATSLAGVTDTQYF
>NA|TRBV5-4|NA|TRBJ1-2
TGTGCCAGTCGCTTGGACGGCTATGGCTACACCTTC
CASRLDGYGYTF
>NA|TRBV11-2|TRBD1|TRBJ2-7
TGTGCCAGCAGCGCGCCGACAGGGGGCTACAACGAGCAGTACTTC
CASSAPTGGYNEQYF
>NA|TRBV2|NA|TRBJ2-7
TGTGCCAGCAGTCCCCGGACAGATGTAAACGAGCAGTACTTC
CASSPRTDVNEQYF
>NA|TRBV10-2|TRBD2|TRBJ2-2
TGCGCCAGCCGGCTAGCGGGGGGGAACACCGGGGAGCTGTTTTTT
CASRLAGGNTGELFF
>NA|TRBV6-5|TRBD1|TRBJ1-6
TGTGCCAGCAGTTGGGACCGGGACAGGGGAAATTCACCCCTCCACTTT
CASSWDRDRGNSPLHF
>NA|TRBV9|NA|TRBJ2-3
TGTGCCAGCAGCGTAGTGGGGGAGGCAGATACGCAGTATTTT
CASSVVGEADTQYF
>NA|TRBV27|NA|TRBJ1-5
TGTGCCAGCAGTCATCGGGGGTGGGCGGGGGACCAGCCCCAGCATTTT
CASSHRGWAGDQPQHF
>NA|TRBV7-9|NA|TRBJ2-1
TGTGCCAGCAGCTTAGGTGGAGGGTGGACCAACAATGAGCAGTTCTTC
CASSLGGGWTNNEQFF
>NA|TRBV14|NA|TRBJ2-1
TGTGCCAGCAGCCAATCTTGGGCCCCAAGATACAATGAGCAGTTCTTC
CASSQSWAPRYNEQFF
>NA|TRBV5-1|NA|TRBJ2-4
TGCGCCAGCAGGGACATACCACCCGAAAACATTCAGTACTTC
CASRDIPPENIQYF
>NA|TRBV30|NA|TRBJ1-5
TGTGCCTGGAGGGAGGGGCGATATAGCAATCAGCCCCAGCATTTT
CAWREGRYSNQPQHF
>NA|TRBV5-6|NA|TRBJ2-1
TGTGCCAGCAGCTTTTTAGCGGACACCTACAATGAGCAGTTCTTC
CASSFLADTYNEQFF
>NA|TRBV10-2|NA|TRBJ1-5
TGCGCCAGCAGTGAGGCCGGCAGGGGAGGCAATCAGCCCCAGCATTTT
CASSEAGRGGNQPQHF
>NA|TRBV11-3|TRBD2|TRBJ2-2
TGTGCCAGCAGCTTAGCGGGAGGGAACACCGGGGAGCTGTTTTTT
CASSLAGGNTGELFF
>NA|TRBV6-4|TRBD1|TRBJ1-1
TGTGCCAGCAGCTCCCCTATGGACAGGGGAAAAGCTTTCTTT
CASSSPMDRGKAFF
>once|TRBV4-3|NA|TRBJ2-7
TGCGCCAGCAGCCAAGATACCGGCGGGACCCTCTACGAGCAGTACTTC
CASSQDTGGTLYEQYF
>NA|TRBV6-5|NA|TRBJ2-1
TGTGCCAGCCAGCGGAGCTCCTACAATGAGCAGTTCTTC
CASQRSSYNEQFF
>NA|TRBV6-5|NA|TRBJ2-5
TGTGCCAGCAGTTACTCGGAGAATTTGAAAGAGACCCAGTACTTC
CASSYSENLKETQYF
>medium-sized|TRBV3-1/TRBV3-2|NA|TRBJ2-3
TGTGCCAGCAGCCAAACGATTAGCGAAAGGGATACGCAGTATTTT
CASSQTISERDTQYF
>NA|TRBV11-3|NA|TRBJ1-1
TGTGCCAGCGGAACCGGAGGAGTAATGAACACTGAAGCTTTCTTT
CASGTGGVMNTEAFF
>NA|TRBV6-5|NA|TRBJ2-3
TGTGCCAGCAGTTGGACTCTCTCCACAGATACGCAGTATTTT
CASSWTLSTDTQYF
>NA|TRBV7-6|NA|TRBJ2-7
TGTGCCAGCAGCTTAGCGGCGGGGAACTACGAGCAGTACTTC
CASSLAAGNYEQYF
>NA|TRBV7-8|TRBD2|TRBJ2-7
TGTGCCAGCAGCTTAGATGTCGGGAGGACGGGTCCCGAGGCCTACGAGCAGTACTTC
CASSLDVGRTGPEAYEQYF
>NA|TRBV2|TRBD1|TRBJ2-7
TGTGCCAGCAGAAAGGACAGGGCCTACGAGCAGTACTTC
CASRKDRAYEQYF
>NA|TRBV27|NA|TRBJ2-7
TGTGCCAGCAGTTTTCGGGGGGCTGGGGGCGAGCAGTACTTC
CASSFRGAGGEQYF
>NA|TRBV7-9|NA|TRBJ1-4
TGTGCCAGCAGCTCCGCAACTAATGAAAAACTGTTTTTT
CASSSATNEKLFF
>NA|TRBV28|TRBD2|TRBJ2-7
TGTGCCAGCACCCCGGGACTAGCGGGGGCCTACGAGCAGTACTTC
CASTPGLAGAYEQYF
>NA|TRBV19|TRBD2|TRBJ2-7
TGTGCCAGTAGTATCGGGGTAGCGGGAGAATCCTACGAGCAGTACTTC
CASSIGVAGESYEQYF
>NA|TRBV15|NA|TRBJ1-2
TGTGCCACCAGCAGAGAGGTTTGGGGGGGCTTAAACTATGGCTACACCTTC
CATSREVWGGLNYGYTF
>NA|TRBV27|NA|TRBJ2-6
TGTGCCAGCAGTTTGGTAGCCAGCTCTGGGGCCAACGTCCTGACTTTC
CASSLVASSGANVLTF
>NA|TRBV7-3|TRBD2|TRBJ2-3
TGTGCCAGCAGCTCCGGACTAGCGGGAGAGGTAGATACGCAGTATTTT
CASSSGLAGEVDTQYF
>NA|TRBV5-5|TRBD2|TRBJ2-1
TGTGCCAGCAGCTTTAGCGGGGCACCTTACAATGAGCAGTTCTTC
CASSFSGAPYNEQFF
>NA|TRBV11-1|TRBD2|TRBJ2-7
TGTGCCAGCAGACTAGCGGGAGGTTACGAGCAGTACTTC
CASRLAGGYEQYF
>NA|TRBV11-2|NA|TRBJ2-3
TGTGCCAGCAGCACCACGGGACTCAGCACAGATACGCAGTATTTT
CASSTTGLSTDTQYF
>NA|TRBV28|NA|TRBJ1-5
TGTGCCAGCCGGCCTTATCTTGCATTCGGGAATCAGCCCCAGCATTTT
CASRPYLAFGNQPQHF
>NA|TRBV7-9|TRBD2|TRBJ2-2
TGTGCCAGCAGCTTATGGCGGGAGATGGGTACCGGGGAGCTGTTTTTT
CASSLWREMGTGELFF
>NA|TRBV30|NA|TRBJ1-5
TGTGCCTGGAGTGTACAGGGCAGGGACGTGCAGCCCCAGCATTTT
CAWSVQGRDVQPQHF
>NA|TRBV14|NA|TRBJ2-5
TGTGCCAGCAGCCAAGATCAGGGTAGGGCGCAGACCCAGTACTTC
CASSQDQGRAQTQYF
>NA|TRBV7-9|TRBD1|TRBJ1-3
TGTGCCAGCAGCTTAGGGACAGGGGTGGAGGGAAGCTCTGGAAACACCATATATTTT
CASSLGTGVEGSSGNTIYF
>few|TRBV9|TRBD1|TRBJ2-4
TGTGCCAGCAGCCCTATGGACAGGTCCAAAAACATTCAGTACTTC
CASSPMDRSKNIQYF
>NA|TRBV9|NA|TRBJ2-2
TGTGCCAGCAGCGTAGATGCTTGGCAAGGGGAGCTGTTTTTT
CASSVDAWQGELFF